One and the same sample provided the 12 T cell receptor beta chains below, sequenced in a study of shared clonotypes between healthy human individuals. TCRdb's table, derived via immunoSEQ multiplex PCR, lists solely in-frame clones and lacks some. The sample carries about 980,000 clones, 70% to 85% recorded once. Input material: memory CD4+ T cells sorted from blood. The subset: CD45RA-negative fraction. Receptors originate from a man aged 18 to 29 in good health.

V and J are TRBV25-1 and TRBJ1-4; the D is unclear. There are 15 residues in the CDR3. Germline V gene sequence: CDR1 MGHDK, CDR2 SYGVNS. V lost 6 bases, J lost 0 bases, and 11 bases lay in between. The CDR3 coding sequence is TGTGCCAGCAGCCCCCCGTTGGCAACTAATGAAAAACTGTTTTTT. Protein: CASSPPLATNEKLFF.

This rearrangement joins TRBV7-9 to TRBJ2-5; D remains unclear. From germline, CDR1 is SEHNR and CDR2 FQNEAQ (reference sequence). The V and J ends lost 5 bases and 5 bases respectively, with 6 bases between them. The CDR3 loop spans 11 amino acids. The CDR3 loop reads CASSLTETQYF. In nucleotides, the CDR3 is TGTGCCAGCAGCCTTACCGAGACCCAGTACTTC.

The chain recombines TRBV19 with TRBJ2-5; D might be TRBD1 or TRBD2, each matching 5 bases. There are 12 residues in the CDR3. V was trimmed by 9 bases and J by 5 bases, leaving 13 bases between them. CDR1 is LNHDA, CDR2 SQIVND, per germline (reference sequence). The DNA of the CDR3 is TGTGCCAGCTCGGCCGGGGCGGAGACCCAGTACTTC. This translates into CASSAGAETQYF.

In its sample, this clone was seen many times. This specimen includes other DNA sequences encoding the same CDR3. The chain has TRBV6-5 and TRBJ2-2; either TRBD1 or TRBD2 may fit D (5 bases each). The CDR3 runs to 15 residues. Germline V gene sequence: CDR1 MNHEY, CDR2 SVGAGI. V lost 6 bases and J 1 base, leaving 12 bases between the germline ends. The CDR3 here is CASRRGTENTGELFF. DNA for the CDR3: TGTGCCAGCAGGCGAGGGACGGAGAACACCGGGGAGCTGTTTTTT.

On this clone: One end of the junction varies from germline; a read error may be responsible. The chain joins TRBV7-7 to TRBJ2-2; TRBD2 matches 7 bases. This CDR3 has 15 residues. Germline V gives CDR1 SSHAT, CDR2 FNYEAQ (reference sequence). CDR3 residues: CASSFGGGNTGELFF. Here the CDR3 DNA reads TGTGCTAGCAGCTTCGGCGGGGGGAACACCGGGGAGCTGTTTTTT.

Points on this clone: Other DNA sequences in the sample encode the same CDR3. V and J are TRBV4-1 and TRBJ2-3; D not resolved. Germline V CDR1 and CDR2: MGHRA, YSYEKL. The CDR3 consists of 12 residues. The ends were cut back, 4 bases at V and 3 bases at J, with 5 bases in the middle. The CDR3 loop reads CASSRPTDTQYF. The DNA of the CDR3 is TGCGCCAGCAGCCGGCCAACAGATACGCAGTATTTT.

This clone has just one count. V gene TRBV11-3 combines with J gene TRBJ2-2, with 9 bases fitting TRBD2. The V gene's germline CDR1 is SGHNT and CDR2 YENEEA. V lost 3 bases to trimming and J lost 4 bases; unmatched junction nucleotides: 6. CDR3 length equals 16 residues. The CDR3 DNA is TGTGCCAGCAGCTTGGGTCTAGCGGGGCTCACCGGGGAGCTGTTTTTT. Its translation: CASSLGLAGLTGELFF.

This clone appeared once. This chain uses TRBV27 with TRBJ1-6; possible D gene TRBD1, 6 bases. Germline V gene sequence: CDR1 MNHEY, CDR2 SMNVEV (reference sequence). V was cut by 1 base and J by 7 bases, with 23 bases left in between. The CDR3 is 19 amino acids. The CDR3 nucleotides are TGTGCCAGCAGTTTATACCAAGTAGTCGCGGCAGGGGAGAATTCACCCCTCCACTTT. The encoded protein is CASSLYQVVAAGENSPLHF.

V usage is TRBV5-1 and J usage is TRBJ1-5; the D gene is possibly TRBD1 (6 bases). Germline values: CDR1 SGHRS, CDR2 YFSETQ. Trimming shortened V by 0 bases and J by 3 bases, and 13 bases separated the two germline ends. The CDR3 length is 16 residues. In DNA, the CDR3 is TGCGCCAGCAGCTTGGCGGGGGGCGAGGCCAATCAGCCCCAGCATTTT. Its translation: CASSLAGGEANQPQHF.

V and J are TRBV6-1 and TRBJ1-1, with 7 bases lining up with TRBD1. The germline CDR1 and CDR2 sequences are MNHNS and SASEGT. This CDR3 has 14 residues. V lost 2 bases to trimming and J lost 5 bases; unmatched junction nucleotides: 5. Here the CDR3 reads CASSERGRGTEAFF. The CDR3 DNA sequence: TGTGCCAGCAGTGAAAGGGGCAGGGGGACTGAAGCTTTCTTT.

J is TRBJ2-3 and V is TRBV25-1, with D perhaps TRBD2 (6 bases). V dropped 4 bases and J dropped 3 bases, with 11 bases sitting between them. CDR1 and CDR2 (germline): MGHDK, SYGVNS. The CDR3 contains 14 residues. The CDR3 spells CASSAPSETDTQYF. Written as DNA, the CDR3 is TGTGCCAGCAGTGCGCCTAGCGAAACAGATACGCAGTATTTT.

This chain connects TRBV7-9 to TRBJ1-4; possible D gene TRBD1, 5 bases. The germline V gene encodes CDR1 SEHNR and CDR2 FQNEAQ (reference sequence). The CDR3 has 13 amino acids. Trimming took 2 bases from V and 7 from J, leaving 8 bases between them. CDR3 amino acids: CASSLLQGEKLFF. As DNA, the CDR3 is TGTGCCAGCAGCTTATTGCAGGGTGAAAAACTGTTTTTT.